Listed here are 6 T cell receptor beta chains from one sample, sequenced in a study of blood T cell repertoires in COVID-19. Assay used: immunoSEQ multiplex PCR; TCRdb lists only in-frame clones, some missing. The sample yields a few hundred thousand clones, 75% to 90% seen once. Sequenced: PBMCs or T cells enriched from blood (not recorded which). These receptors all come from a woman in her forties or fifties who had recovered from COVID-19.

CDR3 DNA sequence: TGCGCCAGCAGCTTGGAGGAAGCGGCCTATGGCTACACCTTC. Protein sequence: CASSLEEAAYGYTF. The gene calls are TRBV5-1 and TRBJ1-2; D gene ambiguous. There are 14 residues in the CDR3. The germline V gene encodes CDR1 SGHRS and CDR2 YFSETQ. The V end lost 0 bases, the J end lost 4 bases, and 10 bases lay between the germline ends.

The chain joins TRBV6-5 to TRBJ1-3, with 7 bases identical to TRBD1. This CDR3 region has 15 residues. J was trimmed by 1 base and V by 7 bases; bases with no gene match: 7. Germline lookup yields CDR1 MNHEY and CDR2 SVGAGI. As DNA, the CDR3 is TGTGCCAGCACAGGGGGTGGTGGTTCTGGAAACACCATATATTTT. Its protein product is CASTGGGGSGNTIYF.

The CDR3 loop is CAIGEGYVGNQPQHF. The CDR3 nucleotides read TGTGCCATCGGGGAGGGGTATGTTGGCAATCAGCCCCAGCATTTT. The chain employs TRBV10-3 and TRBJ1-5; maybe TRBD1 (5 bases). This CDR3 comprises 15 residues. V was pared by 8 bases and J by 2 bases, with 16 bases between. Germline loops: CDR1 ENHRY, CDR2 SYGVKD.

This chain joins TRBV5-1 and TRBJ1-1; 7 positions agree with TRBD1. V lost 3 bases and J lost 0; bases outside the gene matches: 5. Germline CDR1 SGHRS, CDR2 YFSETQ. The CDR3 spans 15 residues. CDR3 in amino acids: CASSYTGAMNTEAFF. CDR3 sequence (DNA): TGCGCCAGCAGCTACACAGGGGCAATGAACACTGAAGCTTTCTTT.

V and J are TRBV2 and TRBJ1-2, with 8 bases that match TRBD1. The V gene's germline CDR1 is SNHLY and CDR2 FYNNEI. V was clipped by 6 bases and J by 7 bases; unmatched bases: 7. This CDR3 comprises 13 residues. The CDR3 sequence: CASSDTGGRGYTF. The CDR3 DNA reads as TGTGCCAGCAGCGACACAGGGGGACGTGGCTACACCTTC. Combining the CDR3 with reference TRBV2 and TRBJ1-2 gives the whole variable domain EPEVTQTPSHQVTQMGQEVILRCVPISNHLYFYWYRQILGQKVEFLVSFYNNEISEKSEIFDDQFSVERPDGSNFTLKIRSTKLEDSAMYFCASSDTGGRGYTFGSGTRLTVV.

The chain employs TRBV9 and TRBJ2-2; 7 positions agree with TRBD1. The CDR3 is 17 residues long. CDR1 and CDR2 (germline): SGDLS, YYNGEE. The ends lost 0 bases at V and 5 bases at J; junction bases unmatched: 10. CDR3 loop: CASSVGTGGPQTGELFF. The CDR3 DNA follows: TGTGCCAGCAGCGTAGGGACAGGCGGACCTCAAACCGGGGAGCTGTTTTTT.